What follows describes a single T cell receptor (beta chain). V was pared by 4 bases and J by 3 bases, with 10 bases between. Germline CDR1 is SGHRS and CDR2 is YFSETQ. This CDR3 region has 13 residues. The source of the sample is a study of blood T cell repertoires in COVID-19. Generated by immunoSEQ multiplex PCR, the TCRdb table keeps only in-frame clones and is missing some. The sample yields 150,000 to 190,000 clones, around 74% seen once. Source material: peripheral blood. The sequence was collected from a woman aged 80 or older with acute or convalescent COVID-19. The gene calls are TRBV5-1 and TRBJ2-5; D is possibly TRBD1 (6 bases). The CDR3 DNA reads TGCGCCAGCAGCATTGGACAGAAAGAGACCCAGTACTTC. It yields the protein CASSIGQKETQYF.